This TCR beta chain was captured by sequencing in a study of CD8+ T cells in alopecia areata. Germline lookup yields CDR1 MNHEY and CDR2 SVGAGI. The germline V and J ends were trimmed by 8 bases and 7 bases, with 9 bases remaining between them. The CDR3 runs to 11 residues. TCR sequencing used cDNA made by reverse transcription of extracted RNA. Profiled with immunoSEQ multiplex PCR; TCRdb holds only in-frame clones, not every one. Here the sample spans approximately 150,000 clones, approximately 59% being singletons. Stated treatment: oral pan-JAK inhibitor, 5-10 mg twice daily. The receptor was isolated from a human donor with alopecia areata. The sequences come from CD4+ T cells sorted from blood, collected at approximately week 60, from a patient treated with tofacitinib. The genes are TRBV6-5 and TRBJ2-1; the D gene could be TRBD1 or TRBD2 (5 bases each). The DNA for the CDR3 is TGTGCCAGCGGTGGGGGAAATGAGCAGTTCTTC. Translating it yields CASGGGNEQFF.